This is a list of T cell receptor beta chains from one sample in a study of T cells in Graves' hyperthyroidism and ophthalmopathy. In TCRdb, the multiplex PCR reads were re-called with MiXCR into one record per CDR3 protein. The sample consists of hundreds of thousands of distinct CDR3 sequences, about 15% of them appearing once. Sequences were obtained from blood. The source is a woman aged 35 to 49 with Graves' ophthalmopathy. Both conserved end residues are part of each CDR3.

V	J	CDR3
TRBV11-1	TRBJ2-5	CASSPGNGRRETQYF
TRBV20-1	TRBJ1-2	CSAAPVDGYTF
TRBV29-1	TRBJ2-5	CSVDWEGGETQYF
TRBV5-1	TRBJ1-1	CASSLIRQGEAEAFF
TRBV6-1	TRBJ1-2	CASSEAPSTGEELDGYTF
TRBV11-2	TRBJ2-4	CASSSRDRGHKLAKNIQYF
TRBV12-3/TRBV12-4	TRBJ1-1	CASSLNSGALRDTEAFF
TRBV6-5	TRBJ2-7	CACTGGGVYEQYF
TRBV29-1	TRBJ1-2	CSVESLAGYGYTF
TRBV28	TRBJ2-7	CASSLFERHAYEQYF
TRBV20-1	TRBJ1-5	CSARGGAPGQPQHF
TRBV9	TRBJ2-2	CASSPPGSSGELFF
TRBV12-3/TRBV12-4	TRBJ1-1	CASRPTGGYTEAFF
TRBV7-2	TRBJ2-7	CASSYRGSSSYEQYF
TRBV20-1	TRBJ1-2	CSASETAYGYTF
TRBV12-3/TRBV12-4	TRBJ2-5	CASSLEGFDEETQYF
TRBV4-1	TRBJ2-3	CASSTWVPDTQYF
TRBV7-2	TRBJ2-6	CASSLAGAGSSGANVLTF
TRBV24-1	TRBJ2-7	CATSDARRSSYEQYF
TRBV28	TRBJ1-5	CASRTDRGPLYSNQPQHF
TRBV20-1	TRBJ1-1	CSAPGQTEAFF
TRBV28	TRBJ2-7	CASSLSPSGRAYEQYF
TRBV3-1	TRBJ2-5	CASSQDRGRETQYF
TRBV28	TRBJ1-5	CASSSFRGSNQPQHF
TRBV24-1	TRBJ2-7	CATSDLPGLCYEQYF
TRBV6-5	TRBJ1-2	CASSYLGQGSGNYGYTF
TRBV6-5	TRBJ1-1	CASSFAETVEAFF
TRBV4-3	TRBJ2-7	CASSKGTSGFYEQYF
TRBV12-3/TRBV12-4	TRBJ2-2	CASNRGTRTGELFF
TRBV30	TRBJ1-3	CAWSDGFSGNTIYF
TRBV19	TRBJ2-3	CASMAENTDTQYF
TRBV6-1	TRBJ2-5	CASSEVTKDSHQETQYF
TRBV6-5	TRBJ1-2	CASSPNSGVDGYTF
TRBV19	TRBJ1-1	CASNQESLLNTEAFF
TRBV29-1	TRBJ1-1	CSVAGQRNTEAFF
TRBV11-2	TRBJ1-2	CASSFNSAGSYTF
TRBV9	TRBJ2-5	CASSPGGASGQETQYF
TRBV28	TRBJ2-7	CASSSRGKQYF
TRBV6-5	TRBJ2-7	CASSPQGVAAGYEQYF
TRBV4-3	TRBJ1-1	CASSQDLHGRDTEAFF
TRBV19	TRBJ1-2	CASSVDRSYGYTF
TRBV28	TRBJ1-1	CASSLTGLEAFF
TRBV7-2	TRBJ1-5	CASRTGSSHQHF
TRBV28	TRBJ2-7	CASSKDRGRPSGRDEQYF
TRBV3-1	TRBJ2-5	CASSQIPRGTETQYF
TRBV5-5	TRBJ1-2	CASSSRGRDYGYTF
TRBV4-2	TRBJ1-1	CASSQELGNTEAFF
TRBV2	TRBJ1-1	CASSEGAGEAFF
TRBV7-6	TRBJ2-7	CASGSSGRPTKEQYF
TRBV4-3	TRBJ1-1	CASSPTGGSTEAFF
TRBV5-1	TRBJ2-2	CASSARRGLADESGEELFF
TRBV14	TRBJ2-7	CASSQPRVAGGTYEQYF
TRBV19	TRBJ2-2	CASSSGDAGELFF
TRBV6-2/TRBV6-3	TRBJ2-7	CASTQSGVYEQYF
TRBV11-2	TRBJ1-4	CASSRKLSTNEKLFF
TRBV5-1	TRBJ2-7	CASSKGTGDYEQYF
TRBV20-1	TRBJ2-4	CSASQSRVAKNIQYF